This T cell receptor beta chain was captured in a study of T cell repertoires in cytomegalovirus infection. Whole-study context: A matching HLA type, together with CMV infection, was signaled by public TCR beta signatures.

The CDR3 extends over 16 amino acids. Germline V gene sequence: CDR1 ENHRY, CDR2 SYGVKD. V was trimmed by 6 bases and J by 6 bases, leaving 23 bases between them. A few counts support this clonotype. Its antigen remains unidentified. MiXCR was run by TCRdb on the reads, yielding one entry per CDR3 protein. The sample holds 150,000 to 200,000 distinct CDR3 sequences, roughly 17% seen once. Notes on the study in general: CMV-specific TCR beta clonotypes restricted by HLA-C dominated the ex vivo response. Summed frequency of shared TCR beta families picked out CMV carriers who also had the relevant HLA.

This clonotype was obtained from a human donor in good health (CMV status not recorded). Some clones in this sample may be carry-over from other donors' samples. This chain links TRBV10-3 with TRBJ1-2; a weak D match, TRBD1 (5 bases). Material: CD8+ T cells from PBMCs. CDR3 coding DNA: TGTGCCATCAGGACCGGTAGGGCAGGGAAGACGGATGGCTACACCTTC. Translation gives CAIRTGRAGKTDGYTF.